Given below is one T cell receptor (beta chain) in context. The antigen remains unidentified. TCRdb re-called the 5' RACE reads and catalogs CDR3 proteins one per entry, DNA excluded. Across 500,000 or so distinct CDR3 sequences, the top ten clones capture about 3.6% of the sample. CDR3 length: 12 residues. In germline, CDR1 is SGHAT, CDR2 FQDESV (reference sequence). This specimen belongs to a study of T cells expressing NK-cell markers. In the study overall: Seropositivity for HCMV was found in most of the eight sequenced donors, with one seronegative. Whole-study findings and limits: Dominant NKG2C+ clonotypes were found to form roughly 1.0-7.0% of CD8+ T cells in more than five donors.

The chain employs TRBV11-1 and TRBJ2-2. The sample taken for sequencing was blood T cells: a sorted CD56 or NKG2C T cell subset, CD4+ or CD8+ T cells, or bulk PBMC T cells (not recorded which). The TCR sequence derives from a man aged 18-30 years in good health. This chain's CDR3 is CASSWPTGELFF. The full variable domain, in which reference TRBV11-1 and TRBJ2-2 provide the parts outside the CDR3, is EAEVAQSPRYKITEKSQAVAFWCDPISGHATLYWYRQILGQGPELLVQFQDESVVDDSQLPKDRFSAERLKGVDSTLKIQPAELGDSAMYLCASSWPTGELFFGEGSRLTVL.